This is a list of T cell receptor beta chains from one sample in a study of cytomegalovirus exposure and HLA in healthy donors. TCRdb's copy holds only in-frame clones and misses some; the assay was immunoSEQ multiplex PCR. The profile shows 100,000 to 150,000 clones, around 80% of them singletons. The sequenced sample consisted of PBMCs. These receptors came from a female donor in good health and CMV-seronegative. The CDR3 runs from the conserved cysteine through the conserved F or W. D genes are given only for firm matches. Clone size is given for some rows only: seen once, a few or many times, or a class if the clone is expanded.

v_gene	d_gene	abundance	j_gene	CDR3nt	CDR3aa
TRBV11-2	TRBD1	-	TRBJ1-2	TGTGCCAGCAGCTTCAGGGGGCTCGAGGGCTACACCTTC	CASSFRGLEGYTF
TRBV21-1	-	-	TRBJ2-1	TGTGCCAGCAGCAAGTTCCTCGGGACCTACAATGAGCAGTTCTTC	CASSKFLGTYNEQFF
TRBV6-5	-	few	TRBJ1-5	TGTGCCAGCAGTTACAGGGAGGGCCAGCCCCAGCATTTT	CASSYREGQPQHF
TRBV27	-	-	TRBJ1-1	TGTGCCAGCAGTTCTCTACAGGGACAGAACACTGAAGCTTTCTTT	CASSSLQGQNTEAFF
TRBV5-1	TRBD1	-	TRBJ2-7	TGCGCCAGCGGGGACAGGGTCTACGAGCAGTACTTC	CASGDRVYEQYF
TRBV5-4	-	-	TRBJ2-3	TGTGCCAGCAGCTTCGGGCAGGGGACAGATACGCAGTATTTT	CASSFGQGTDTQYF
TRBV7-3	TRBD2	-	TRBJ2-2	TGTGCCAGCAGCTCGCGACTAGCCGGAACCGGGGAGCTGTTTTTT	CASSSRLAGTGELFF
TRBV18	-	-	TRBJ1-6	TGTGCCAGCTCACCACCGTCAGGTTATTCACCCCTCCACTTT	CASSPPSGYSPLHF
TRBV28	-	-	TRBJ1-1	TGTGCCAGCACACAAGCCCCTGGGCTGATGGCCACTGAAGCTTTCTTT	CASTQAPGLMATEAFF
TRBV30	-	-	TRBJ2-5	TGTGCCTGGGGACCCCGAGGGGAGACCCAGTACTTC	CAWGPRGETQYF
TRBV7-3	TRBD2	-	TRBJ2-1	TGTGCCAGCAGCTCAACTAGCGGGGGGGCAAATGAGCAGTTCTTC	CASSSTSGGANEQFF
TRBV5-1	-	-	TRBJ1-5	TGCGCCAGCAGCTTACAGGGTAATCAGCCCCAGCATTTT	CASSLQGNQPQHF
TRBV7-3	TRBD2	-	TRBJ2-3	TGTGCCAGCGGTGCGGCGGGGGGGAGCACAGATACGCAGTATTTT	CASGAAGGSTDTQYF
TRBV18	-	-	TRBJ2-4	TGTGCCAGCTCACTCATAGCGGGACAGGGTGCCAAAAACATTCAGTACTTC	CASSLIAGQGAKNIQYF
TRBV9	TRBD1	-	TRBJ1-6	TGTGCCAGCAGCGCCGGGACAGGCGGGTCACCCCTCCACTTT	CASSAGTGGSPLHF
TRBV13	TRBD1	-	TRBJ1-4	TGTGCCAGCAGCCCGACAGGGGGTTTTGAAAAACTGTTTTTT	CASSPTGGFEKLFF
TRBV5-1	-	-	TRBJ1-5	TGCGCCAGCAGCCGCCTAGGCGGCAATCAGCCCCAGCATTTT	CASSRLGGNQPQHF
TRBV5-4	TRBD2	-	TRBJ2-7	TGTGCCAGCAGCCTTGGACTAGGGGCCTACGAGCAGTACTTC	CASSLGLGAYEQYF
TRBV5-1	TRBD1	-	TRBJ1-1	TGCGCCAGCAGCACGGGACAGGGTCACACTGAAGCTTTCTTT	CASSTGQGHTEAFF
TRBV21-1	-	few	TRBJ2-7	TGTGCCAGCAGCACAAAGGGGGGACAGGGCAATTTGGTGCAGTACTTC	CASSTKGGQGNLVQYF
TRBV9	TRBD1	-	TRBJ2-7	TGTGCCAGCACCCCGGGGACAGGGTGGTCCGAGCAGTACTTC	CASTPGTGWSEQYF
TRBV5-6	-	-	TRBJ1-1	TGTGCCAGCACCGAGGGGGAGGGACATATGAACACTGAAGCTTTCTTT	CASTEGEGHMNTEAFF
TRBV30	-	once	TRBJ1-4	TGTGCCTGGAGGGCGGGGGGGGCAAATGAAAAACTGTTTTTT	CAWRAGGANEKLFF
TRBV29-1	-	-	TRBJ2-1	TGCAGCGTTGAAGAGGCGACAGATCCATACAATGAGCAGTTCTTC	CSVEEATDPYNEQFF
TRBV30	TRBD2	few	TRBJ2-1	TGTGCCTGGAGTGTGGGGACTAGCTACAATGAGCAGTTCTTC	CAWSVGTSYNEQFF
TRBV2	-	-	TRBJ2-2	TGTGCCAGCAAGGACAGCGGGGAGCTGTTTTTT	CASKDSGELFF
TRBV5-1	-	-	TRBJ1-2	TGCGCCAGCAGCTTGGTGTTGGGGAGCGATGGCTACACCTTC	CASSLVLGSDGYTF